What follows are 23 T cell receptor beta chains derived from one specimen sequenced in a study of breast tumors, draining lymph nodes, adjacent tissues. MiXCR, run by TCRdb on the multiplex PCR reads, gives a single entry per CDR3 protein. The sample has 200,000 to 250,000 distinct CDR3 sequences, around 34% seen once. Samples came from axillary lymph nodes draining the breast cancer. Sequenced material: axillary lymph node tissue. Source of these receptors: a female donor with breast cancer. Some clones in this sample may be carry-over from other donors' samples.

About this clonotype: A read error may explain this, as a much larger clone is one base away. The V gene is TRBV12-3 or TRBV12-4, the J gene TRBJ2-5; D is possibly TRBD2 (7 bases). The CDR3 totals 15 residues. The CDR3 nucleotides read TGTGCCAGCAGTTTAGGAGGGGGGGGCCAAGAGACCCAGCACTTC. It is translated as CASSLGGGGQETQHF.

The chain couples TRBV28 to TRBJ2-7; D is uncertain. This CDR3 comprises 12 residues. V gave up 2 bases and J gave up 6 bases, with 8 bases separating them. Per germline, CDR1 MDHEN and CDR2 SYDVKM. This CDR3 is CASSLRQTEQYF. The CDR3 DNA reads as TGTGCCAGCAGTTTACGGCAGACCGAGCAGTACTTC.

The rearrangement links TRBV6-6 to TRBJ2-1; 9 bases line up with TRBD1. The V and J ends lost 6 bases and 6 bases, in that order; junction bases with no gene match: 9. Germline loops: CDR1 MNHNY, CDR2 SVGAGI (reference sequence). This CDR3 region has 15 residues. This CDR3 is CASSPGTGLSNEQFF. In DNA, the CDR3 is TGTGCCAGCAGCCCCGGGACAGGGCTAAGCAATGAGCAGTTCTTC.

The V gene is TRBV6-2 or TRBV6-3, the J gene TRBJ1-5; D is unclear. The CDR3 spans 14 residues. Trimming shortened V by 0 bases and J by 4 bases, and 7 bases separated the two germline ends. Per the germline V gene, CDR1 is MNHEY and CDR2 is SVGEGT. The CDR3 sequence is CASSYSNVNQPQHF. Written as DNA, the CDR3 is TGTGCCAGCAGTTACTCAAACGTGAATCAGCCCCAGCATTTT.

The chain joins TRBV5-6 to TRBJ2-1, with a weak D call TRBD2 (7 bases). Germline V gene sequence: CDR1 SGHDT, CDR2 YYEEEE. V dropped 0 bases and J dropped 8 bases, with 24 bases sitting between them. This CDR3 region has 18 residues. CDR3 sequence: CASSLAGGRTGYDHEQFF. Here the CDR3 DNA reads TGTGCCAGCAGCTTGGCCGGGGGGCGAACGGGGTATGACCATGAGCAGTTCTTC.

The rearrangement uses TRBV18 and TRBJ2-3; TRBD2 matches at 12 bases. Trimming cost V 4 bases and J 4 bases; bases outside gene matches: 3. The CDR3 length is 15 residues. Germline V gene data show CDR1 as KGHSH and CDR2 as LQKENI. In DNA, the CDR3 is TGTGCCAGCTCACAGACTAGCGGGAGCCCAGATACGCAGTATTTT. It codes for CASSQTSGSPDTQYF.

This clonotype appeared many times. The V gene is TRBV18, the J gene TRBJ1-2; D possibly corresponds to TRBD1 (5 bases). The CDR3 sequence is 13 residues long. In germline, CDR1 is KGHSH, CDR2 LQKENI. Trimming shortened V by 0 bases and J by 3 bases, and 5 bases separated the two germline ends. CDR3 coding DNA: TGTGCCAGCTCACCACCGGGGGACTATGGCTACACCTTC. It specifies CASSPPGDYGYTF.

Comments on this clonotype: At one end, the junction sequence differs from germline, possibly due to a read error. The CDR3 nucleotides read TGTGCCAGCAGCCGCGGGACAGCGGGAAACGCCATATATTTT. This codes for CASSRGTAGNAIYF. The rearrangement links TRBV6-5 to TRBJ1-3, with 7 bases lining up with TRBD1. This CDR3 region has 14 residues. CDR1 and CDR2 from the germline V gene are MNHEY and SVGAGI.

This clonotype was observed at least ten times. The genes are TRBV19 and TRBJ2-1; 10 bases align to TRBD1. The V segment lost 4 bases and the J segment 7 bases; nucleotides outside the gene matches: 4. Per the germline V gene, CDR1 is LNHDA and CDR2 is SQIVND (reference sequence). The length of the CDR3 is 14 residues. DNA of the CDR3: TGTGCCAGTAGTAGGACAGGGGGATCGAATGAGCAGTTCTTC. Translating it yields CASSRTGGSNEQFF. The entire variable domain, with the rest obtained from reference TRBV19 and TRBJ2-1, is as follows: DGGITQSPKYLFRKEGQNVTLSCEQNLNHDAMYWYRQDPGQGLRLIYYSQIVNDFQKGDIAEGYSVSREKKESFPLTVTSAQKNPTAFYLCASSRTGGSNEQFFGPGTRLTVL.

Only a few counts were recorded for this clonotype. The chain joins TRBV20-1 to TRBJ1-2, with a tentative D call TRBD1 (5 bases). There are 18 residues in the CDR3. Trimming cost V 4 bases and J 8 bases, with 32 bases left between them. Germline V lookup: CDR1 DFQATT, CDR2 SNEGSKA (reference sequence). The CDR3 region is CSAIVMQADPGQADGYTF. The DNA of the CDR3 is TGCAGTGCTATCGTTATGCAAGCGGATCCGGGGCAGGCAGACGGCTACACCTTC.

Points on this clonotype: This sequence may be a read error, since a much larger clone differs from it by one base. The J gene is TRBJ2-1, the V gene TRBV20-1; maybe TRBD2 (6 bases). This CDR3 contains 13 residues. Germline V gene lookup returns CDR1 DFQATT and CDR2 SNEGSKA (reference sequence). The CDR3 spells CSARGAGNNAQFF. As DNA, the CDR3 is TGCAGTGCTAGAGGGGCGGGAAACAATGCGCAGTTCTTC.

This clonotype has at least ten counts. The V gene is TRBV4-1, the J gene TRBJ2-3; D might be TRBD1 (6 bases). The CDR3 is 13 residues long. The germline V gene has CDR1 MGHRA and CDR2 YSYEKL. The germline V and J ends were trimmed by 2 bases and 5 bases, with 8 bases remaining between them. The CDR3 region has the DNA TGCGCCAGCAGCCAAAACAGGGAAGATACGCAGTATTTT. Amino acids: CASSQNREDTQYF.

This clonotype showed up many times. The chain recombines TRBV4-1 with TRBJ2-7; D gene ambiguous. In germline, CDR1 is MGHRA, CDR2 YSYEKL. The CDR3 sequence is 12 residues long. V was trimmed by 1 base and J by 6 bases, leaving 7 bases between them. The CDR3 protein is CASSQAGSEQYF. The CDR3 nucleotides read TGCGCCAGCAGCCAAGCCGGGTCCGAGCAGTACTTC.

This clonotype was counted ten times or more. V gene TRBV20-1 combines with J gene TRBJ2-2; 8 nucleotides align to TRBD2. CDR1 is DFQATT, CDR2 SNEGSKA, per germline (reference sequence). V was pared by 5 bases and J by 3 bases, with 5 bases of the junction left unmatched. CDR3 length equals 14 residues. The CDR3 DNA follows: TGCAGTGCTCCCGGGACTAGGGACACCGGGGAGCTGTTTTTT. It encodes CSAPGTRDTGELFF.

This clonotype has at least ten counts. This chain connects TRBV4-3 to TRBJ2-2; 16 bases are a match to TRBD2. Germline CDR1 and CDR2: LGHNA and YSLEER. The CDR3 runs to 17 residues. V was clipped by 4 bases and J by 4 bases; unmatched bases: 3. CDR3 bases: TGCGCCAGCAGCCGGGGACTAGCGGGGGGGCTCACCGGGGAGCTGTTTTTT. Encoded protein: CASSRGLAGGLTGELFF.

DNA of the CDR3: TGTGCCAGCAGCTCAGACGGACAGGGGGCAGGGGAGACCCAGTACTTC. Translating gives CASSSDGQGAGETQYF. The chain recombines TRBV11-3 with TRBJ2-5, with TRBD1 identical over 11 bases. J was trimmed by 5 bases and V by 4 bases; bases with no gene match: 9. Germline V lookup: CDR1 SGHNT, CDR2 YENEEA. The length of the CDR3 is 16 residues.

Many counts were recorded for this clonotype. The chain combines TRBV2 with TRBJ2-3; 11 nucleotides align to TRBD2. The CDR3 spans 17 residues. Unmatched junction bases numbered 6, after V lost 4 bases and J lost 0 bases. Per the germline V gene, CDR1 is SNHLY and CDR2 is FYNNEI. CDR3 nucleotide sequence: TGTGCCAGCAGTGCCTTGACTAGCGGGACTAGCACAGATACGCAGTATTTT. It is translated as CASSALTSGTSTDTQYF.

This chain joins TRBV6-5 and TRBJ2-1; TRBD2 agrees at 14 bases. The CDR3 extends over 17 amino acids. Losses at the gene ends were 5 bases for V and 8 bases for J; bases not matched to a gene: 11. Germline CDR1 MNHEY, CDR2 SVGAGI. In DNA form, the CDR3 reads TGTGCCAGCAGTGAAAACTCGGGACTAGCGGGGGTACATGAGCAGTTCTTC. Translation gives CASSENSGLAGVHEQFF.

There are many counts of this clonotype. The V and J genes are TRBV18 and TRBJ1-2; D remains unclear. Germline CDR1 and CDR2: KGHSH and LQKENI. V was cut by 2 bases and J by 8 bases, with 9 bases left in between. CDR3 length: 12 residues. The CDR3 bases are TGTGCCAGCTCACCATCAGATAGCGGCTACACCTTC. It is translated as CASSPSDSGYTF.

Many counts were recorded for this clonotype. The chain recombines TRBV7-2 with TRBJ1-4, with D perhaps TRBD1 (5 bases). Germline V gene lookup returns CDR1 SGHTA and CDR2 FQGNSA. The CDR3 runs to 13 residues. Trimming removed 5 bases at V and 8 bases at J, with 12 bases between. The CDR3 DNA reads as TGTGCCAGCAGCCGGACATTTGGAGAAAAACTGTTTTTT. This codes for CASSRTFGEKLFF.

This clonotype appeared many times. The chain combines TRBV7-2 with TRBJ2-3; 11 bases agree with TRBD2. V was pared by 0 bases and J by 5 bases, with 7 bases of the junction left unmatched. From germline, CDR1 is SGHTA and CDR2 FQGNSA. This CDR3 is built from 17 residues. CDR3 protein: CASSLAGLAGGKDTQYF. In DNA, the CDR3 is TGTGCCAGCAGCTTAGCGGGGCTAGCGGGGGGCAAAGATACGCAGTATTTT.

This clonotype occurred many times. The chain combines TRBV4-1 with TRBJ1-2; 8 bases line up with TRBD1. Trimming at V came to 5 bases and at J to 3 bases, leaving 8 bases not matched to a gene. Germline CDR1 MGHRA, CDR2 YSYEKL. The CDR3 is 15 amino acids. Here the CDR3 DNA reads TGCGCCAGCAGCAAGCGACAGGGGTCGGACTATGGCTACACCTTC. Protein product: CASSKRQGSDYGYTF.

This clonotype was seen ten or more times. The chain has TRBV6-2 or TRBV6-3 and TRBJ1-2, with TRBD1 matching 11 bases. CDR3 length equals 14 residues. The V segment lost 7 bases and the J segment 7 bases; nucleotides outside the gene matches: 8. Germline CDR1 reads MNHEY; CDR2 reads SVGEGT. The DNA of the CDR3 is TGTGCCAGCAAGAAGGACAGGGGGCGAGGTGGCTACACCTTC. Protein: CASKKDRGRGGYTF.